The present entry profiles one T cell receptor (beta chain) with its context. The antigen is unknown. This entry comes from a study of T cell responses to AZD1222 COVID-19 vaccine. Study-wide results and caveats: Two AZD1222 doses significantly raised spike-specific TCR breadth and depth over controls. Vaccine-associated CD4 TCRs ranged over spike, dominating at 160-218 and 743-854. Reports indicate that nearly half of spike-specific TCRs are directed at unmutated variant regions. Clonal diversity was possibly underestimated, and white British individuals and females predominated among donors.

Clones were read by immunoSEQ multiplex PCR, and TCRdb kept only the in-frame ones, dropping some. The sample carries around 69,000 clones, about 83% recorded once. Trimming removed 0 bases from V and 6 bases from J, with 14 bases in between. This CDR3 has 15 amino acids. Germline V gives CDR1 SGHTA, CDR2 FQGNSA. The specimen was peripheral blood, collected on day 0 of AZD1222 vaccination. This TCR was recovered from an adult in good health. The J gene is TRBJ1-2, the V gene TRBV7-2; no clear D. In DNA, the CDR3 is TGTGCCAGCAGCTTAGCATCGAGGAACGCGCATGGCTACACCTTC. As protein: CASSLASRNAHGYTF.